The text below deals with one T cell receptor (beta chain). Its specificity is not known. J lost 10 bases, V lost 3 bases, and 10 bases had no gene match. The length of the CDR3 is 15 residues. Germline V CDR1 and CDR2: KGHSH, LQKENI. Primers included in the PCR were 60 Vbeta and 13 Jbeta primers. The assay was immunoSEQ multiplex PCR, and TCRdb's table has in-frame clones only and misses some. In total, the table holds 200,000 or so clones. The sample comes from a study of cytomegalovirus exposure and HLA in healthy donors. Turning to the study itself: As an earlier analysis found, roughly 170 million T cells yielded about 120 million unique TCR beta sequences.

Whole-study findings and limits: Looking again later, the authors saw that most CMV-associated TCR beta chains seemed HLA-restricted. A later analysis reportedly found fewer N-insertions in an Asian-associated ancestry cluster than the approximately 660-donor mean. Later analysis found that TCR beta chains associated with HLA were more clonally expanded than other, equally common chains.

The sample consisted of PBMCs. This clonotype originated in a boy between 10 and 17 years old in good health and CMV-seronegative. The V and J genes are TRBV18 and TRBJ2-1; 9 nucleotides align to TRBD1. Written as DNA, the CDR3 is TGTGCCAGCTCACCCCTCACAGGGGGCGAGGTGGAGCAGTTCTTC. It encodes CASSPLTGGEVEQFF.